This T cell receptor beta chain came from a study of T cells expressing NK-cell markers. Study at large: Sorted CD3+CD56+NKG2C+, CD3+CD56+NKG2C- and CD3+CD56-NKG2C+ T-cell subsets were beta-chain profiled. Seven donors tested HCMV-seropositive and one tested seronegative among the eight sequenced.

CDR3 length: 14 residues. CDR1 is WSHSY and CDR2 is SAAADI in the germline V gene. Reprocessing the 5' RACE reads, TCRdb reports a single entry for every CDR3 protein and omits DNA. The table lists roughly 430,000 distinct CDR3 sequences. The sequence derives from a woman aged 18-70 years in good health. What was sequenced was blood T cells: a sorted CD56 or NKG2C T cell subset, CD4+ or CD8+ T cells, or bulk PBMC T cells (not recorded which). The chain combines TRBV10-2 with TRBJ2-7; TCRdb calls TRBD1, which cannot be checked without DNA. The chain's CDR3 is CASSTGTGTWEQYF.